This T cell receptor beta chain was identified during a study of regulatory T cells in long-lasting Graves disease. About the study: Less than 3 months of antithyroid drugs had been taken by newly diagnosed Graves' patients.

This clonotype was counted at least ten times. The V and J ends lost 6 bases and 0 bases respectively, with 15 bases between them. The CDR3 is made up of 15 amino acids. Germline CDR1 and CDR2: SGHTA and FQGNSA. With iRepertoire HTBI primers and Arm-PCR of CDR3 regions, TCR beta libraries were built. MiXCR, applied by TCRdb to the multiplex PCR reads, yields one record per CDR3 protein. This sample has approximately 400,000 distinct CDR3 sequences, with 14% to 15% found just once. As for time point: newly diagnosed GD, antithyroid drugs for less than 3 months. PBMC-derived RNA was used for the TCR library. Graves' disease diagnoses followed American Thyroid Association guidelines. The same sample was also studied in work on T cells in Graves' hyperthyroidism and ophthalmopathy. As that study records: Graves' hyperthyroidism was deemed stable given no ophthalmopathy progression within 18 months.

The TCR comes from a woman in her thirties with Graves disease. Sequenced here: peripheral blood mononuclear cells (PBMCs), sampled at new diagnosis, from a patient treated with antithyroid drugs. The chain couples TRBV7-2 to TRBJ2-7; D is tentatively TRBD1 or TRBD2 (6 bases each). CDR3 protein: CASRPTAGHSYEQYF. The CDR3, as DNA: TGTGCCAGCAGACCTACCGCGGGACACTCCTACGAGCAGTACTTC. The whole variable domain, filled in from reference TRBV7-2 and TRBJ2-7, reads GAGVSQSPSNKVTEKGKDVELRCDPISGHTALYWYRQSLGQGLEFLIYFQGNSAPDKSGLPSDRFSAERTGGSVSTLTIQRTQQEDSAVYLCASRPTAGHSYEQYFGPGTRLTVT.